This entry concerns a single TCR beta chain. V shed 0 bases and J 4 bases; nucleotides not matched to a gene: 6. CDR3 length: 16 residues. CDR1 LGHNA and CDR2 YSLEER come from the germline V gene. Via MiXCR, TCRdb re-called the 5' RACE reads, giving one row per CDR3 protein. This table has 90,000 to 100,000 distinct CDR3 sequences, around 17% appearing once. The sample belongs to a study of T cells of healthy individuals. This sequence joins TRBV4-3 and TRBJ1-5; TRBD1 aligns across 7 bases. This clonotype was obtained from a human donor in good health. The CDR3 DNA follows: TGCGCCAGCAGCCAAGATCGGGGACAGCTTAATCAGCCCCAGCATTTT. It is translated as CASSQDRGQLNQPQHF.